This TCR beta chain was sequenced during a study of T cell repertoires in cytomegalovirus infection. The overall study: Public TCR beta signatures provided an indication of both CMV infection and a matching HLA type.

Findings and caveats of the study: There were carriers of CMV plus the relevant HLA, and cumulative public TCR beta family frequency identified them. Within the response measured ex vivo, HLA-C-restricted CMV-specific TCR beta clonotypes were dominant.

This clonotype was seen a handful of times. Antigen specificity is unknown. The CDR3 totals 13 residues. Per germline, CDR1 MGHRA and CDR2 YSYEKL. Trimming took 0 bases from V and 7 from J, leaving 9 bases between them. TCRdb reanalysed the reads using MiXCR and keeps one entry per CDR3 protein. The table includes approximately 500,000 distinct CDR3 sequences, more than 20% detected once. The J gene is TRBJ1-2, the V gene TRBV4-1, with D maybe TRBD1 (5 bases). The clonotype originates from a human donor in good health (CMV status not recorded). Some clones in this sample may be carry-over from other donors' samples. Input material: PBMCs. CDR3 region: CASSQEGVSGYTF. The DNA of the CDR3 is TGCGCCAGCAGCCAAGAAGGGGTCTCTGGCTACACCTTC.